The rows below give T cell receptor beta chains drawn from one sample of a study of cytomegalovirus exposure and HLA in healthy donors. Some clones are missing from TCRdb's copy, which holds only in-frame ones; the method was immunoSEQ multiplex PCR. This table holds fewer than 250,000 clones, 77% found once. The source material was PBMCs. The source of these receptors is a woman aged 30 to 39 in good health and CMV-seropositive. The CDR3 runs from the conserved cysteine through the conserved F or W. The order of the fields is clone size, J gene, D gene, V gene, CDR3 protein. The D gene is left open where the match is weak. The size field is filled for only some rows; it gives once, few, many or a size class.

clone_size: .; j_call: TRBJ2-7; d_call: TRBD1; v_call: TRBV6-5; cdr3_aa: CASNAPGQLFYEQYF
clone_size: once; j_call: TRBJ1-1; d_call: .; v_call: TRBV2; cdr3_aa: CASRKGRGRVGMNTEAFF
clone_size: once; j_call: TRBJ1-4; d_call: .; v_call: TRBV7-8; cdr3_aa: CASSVNRVELEKLFF
clone_size: .; j_call: TRBJ2-1; d_call: TRBD2; v_call: TRBV19; cdr3_aa: CASSIVAGGSNEQFF
clone_size: .; j_call: TRBJ2-1; d_call: TRBD1; v_call: TRBV28; cdr3_aa: CASSPGTGYNEQFF
clone_size: .; j_call: TRBJ2-3; d_call: TRBD2; v_call: TRBV30; cdr3_aa: CAWSDGTSVDTQYF
clone_size: .; j_call: TRBJ1-2; d_call: .; v_call: TRBV2; cdr3_aa: CASTIQESLGYGYTF
clone_size: .; j_call: TRBJ2-5; d_call: TRBD1; v_call: TRBV4-2; cdr3_aa: CASSQPDRRQETQYF
clone_size: .; j_call: TRBJ2-7; d_call: TRBD1; v_call: TRBV7-2; cdr3_aa: CASSYPGQSYEQYF
clone_size: few; j_call: TRBJ2-1; d_call: .; v_call: TRBV27; cdr3_aa: CASSYRGGVQFF
clone_size: once; j_call: TRBJ2-3; d_call: .; v_call: TRBV7-9; cdr3_aa: CASSHIEVTDTQYF
clone_size: .; j_call: TRBJ2-7; d_call: .; v_call: TRBV7-2; cdr3_aa: CASSLRGSYEQYF
clone_size: .; j_call: TRBJ2-2; d_call: TRBD2; v_call: TRBV6-5; cdr3_aa: CASSSSSGAAGELFF
clone_size: .; j_call: TRBJ1-2; d_call: TRBD1; v_call: TRBV19; cdr3_aa: CASTTRRDREGFYGYTF
clone_size: .; j_call: TRBJ1-1; d_call: .; v_call: TRBV9; cdr3_aa: CASSVGGGEAFF
clone_size: .; j_call: TRBJ2-5; d_call: TRBD2; v_call: TRBV11-2; cdr3_aa: CASSLDGLGQETQYF
clone_size: .; j_call: TRBJ1-3; d_call: .; v_call: TRBV27; cdr3_aa: CASDPFTGIARRNTIYF
clone_size: .; j_call: TRBJ1-4; d_call: .; v_call: TRBV21-1; cdr3_aa: CASSNYPRNRATNEKLFF
clone_size: .; j_call: TRBJ1-2; d_call: .; v_call: TRBV4-1; cdr3_aa: CASSQGDIYGYTF
clone_size: .; j_call: TRBJ2-7; d_call: .; v_call: TRBV29-1; cdr3_aa: CSARRVSGEQYF
clone_size: .; j_call: TRBJ2-3; d_call: .; v_call: TRBV4-3; cdr3_aa: CASSQRLALSTWADTQYF
clone_size: .; j_call: TRBJ1-4; d_call: .; v_call: TRBV6-5; cdr3_aa: CASSYGVAGLGEKLFF
clone_size: .; j_call: TRBJ2-7; d_call: .; v_call: TRBV6-5; cdr3_aa: CASSSGGNSIYEQYF
clone_size: once; j_call: TRBJ1-5; d_call: .; v_call: TRBV6-6; cdr3_aa: CASSMTGNNQPQHF
clone_size: .; j_call: TRBJ1-5; d_call: .; v_call: TRBV7-9; cdr3_aa: CASSLSNQPQHF
clone_size: .; j_call: TRBJ2-2; d_call: TRBD1; v_call: TRBV19; cdr3_aa: CASSQQGVTGELFF
clone_size: .; j_call: TRBJ2-7; d_call: .; v_call: TRBV6-6; cdr3_aa: CASSYSSFPYEQYF
clone_size: few; j_call: TRBJ1-3; d_call: .; v_call: TRBV11-2; cdr3_aa: CASSNLENTIYF
clone_size: .; j_call: TRBJ1-2; d_call: TRBD1; v_call: TRBV7-2; cdr3_aa: CASSPEGTDYGYTF
clone_size: few; j_call: TRBJ2-1; d_call: TRBD2; v_call: TRBV9; cdr3_aa: CASSGSGRNNEQFF
clone_size: .; j_call: TRBJ1-5; d_call: TRBD1; v_call: TRBV5-1; cdr3_aa: CASSLAGTENQPQHF
clone_size: .; j_call: TRBJ1-6; d_call: .; v_call: TRBV9; cdr3_aa: CASSVVDNSPLHF